The 15 T cell receptor beta chains in this list originate from one sample, sequenced in a study of early T cells in non-severe SARS-CoV-2 infection. TCRdb reanalysed the 5' RACE reads using MiXCR and keeps one entry per CDR3 protein. This repertoire shows about 79,000 distinct CDR3 sequences, around 13% found once; its top ten account for about 6.4%. Input material: whole blood. The receptors here all came from an adult who was a healthcare worker with PCR-confirmed SARS-CoV-2 infection or an uninfected control (not recorded which).

This clonotype was picked up a small number of times. V gene TRBV4-1 combines with J gene TRBJ1-1; no definite D call. The germline V gene has CDR1 MGHRA and CDR2 YSYEKL. Trimming pared 1 base from V and 0 bases from J, leaving 12 bases between. The CDR3 spans 16 residues. For the CDR3, the DNA is TGCGCCAGCAGCCAAGTCTCTGCTGGGTTGAACACTGAAGCTTTCTTT. Protein sequence: CASSQVSAGLNTEAFF.

This sequence joins TRBV9 and TRBJ2-5, with D perhaps TRBD2 (5 bases). Deletions cut 2 bases from V and 1 base from J, with 12 bases between. The germline V gene encodes CDR1 SGDLS and CDR2 YYNGEE. The CDR3 loop spans 15 amino acids. CDR3 sequence: CASSVAPRGQETQYF. The CDR3 DNA reads TGTGCCAGCAGCGTCGCACCCCGGGGCCAAGAGACCCAGTACTTC. The complete variable domain, with remaining parts taken from reference TRBV9 and TRBJ2-5, reads DSGVTQTPKHLITATGQRVTLRCSPRSGDLSVYWYQQSLDQGLQFLIQYYNGEERAKGNILERFSAQQFPDLHSELNLSSLELGDSALYFCASSVAPRGQETQYFGPGTRLLVL.

This clonotype was found a few times. This chain uses TRBV2 with TRBJ1-5; D is undetermined. V was clipped by 7 bases and J by 6 bases, with 16 bases between them. Looked up from germline, CDR1 is SNHLY and CDR2 is FYNNEI. CDR3 length equals 14 residues. The CDR3, as DNA: TGTGCCAGCACATCTTCAAGTAGTAGTCAGCCCCAGCATTTT. Translated, it gives CASTSSSSSQPQHF. Filled out from reference TRBV2 and TRBJ1-5, the complete variable domain reads EPEVTQTPSHQVTQMGQEVILRCVPISNHLYFYWYRQILGQKVEFLVSFYNNEISEKSEIFDDQFSVERPDGSNFTLKIRSTKLEDSAMYFCASTSSSSSQPQHFGDGTRLSIL.

Written as DNA, the CDR3 is TGTGCCAGCAGTTTACATGGTTCTAATGAAAAACTGTTTTTT. Translating gives CASSLHGSNEKLFF. The chain links TRBV12-3 or TRBV12-4 to TRBJ1-4; D not certain. The CDR3 has 14 residues. Trimming stripped 2 bases from V and 3 bases from J, with 7 bases between.

This clonotype has a count of ten or more. The chain joins TRBV28 to TRBJ2-1; TRBD1 matches 8 bases. Germline loops: CDR1 MDHEN, CDR2 SYDVKM. With V trimmed by 6 bases and J by 3 bases, 7 bases remained unmatched. The CDR3 sequence is 15 residues long. CDR3 bases: TGTGCCAGCAGCCCCGGACAGGGAATCTACAATGAGCAGTTCTTC. It codes for CASSPGQGIYNEQFF.

The chain combines TRBV4-1 with TRBJ1-4; D perhaps matches TRBD1 (5 bases). The CDR3 extends over 14 amino acids. Trimming cost V 4 bases and J 4 bases, with 10 bases left between them. Germline V gene data show CDR1 as MGHRA and CDR2 as YSYEKL. CDR3 coding DNA: TGCGCCAGCAGCCCTCCTGGGGGTAATGAAAAACTGTTTTTT. Translated: CASSPPGGNEKLFF.

This clonotype showed up just a few times. The chain employs TRBV28 and TRBJ1-1; possible D gene TRBD1, 5 bases. The CDR3 sequence is 15 residues long. Germline assignment: CDR1 MDHEN and CDR2 SYDVKM. V was trimmed by 4 bases and J by 5 bases, leaving 17 bases between them. This CDR3 reads CASSSTWGERTEAFF. In DNA form, the CDR3 reads TGTGCCAGCAGTTCCACGTGGGGGGAGAGGACTGAAGCTTTCTTT.

This clonotype was seen a handful of times. V usage is TRBV28 and J usage is TRBJ2-7; D uncertain. Trimming left V 6 bases short and J 3 bases short, with 9 bases between. Germline V gene data show CDR1 as MDHEN and CDR2 as SYDVKM. The CDR3 covers 12 residues. CDR3 nucleotides: TGTGCCAGCAGGACCTCAGGCTACGAGCAGTACTTC. As protein: CASRTSGYEQYF.

CDR3 sequence reads: CASSPSWRGDTDTQYF. The CDR3 nucleotides read TGTGCCAGCTCACCGAGTTGGAGGGGAGACACAGATACGCAGTATTTT. The J gene is TRBJ2-3, the V gene TRBV18; D is perhaps TRBD2 (6 bases). CDR3 length: 16 residues. The germline CDR1 and CDR2 sequences are KGHSH and LQKENI. Trimming took off 3 bases at V and 2 bases at J, with 15 bases between the two ends. Filled out from reference TRBV18 and TRBJ2-3, the complete variable domain reads NAGVMQNPRHLVRRRGQEARLRCSPMKGHSHVYWYRQLPEEGLKFMVYLQKENIIDESGMPKERFSAEFPKEGPSILRIQQVVRGDSAAYFCASSPSWRGDTDTQYFGPGTRLTVL.

The V call is TRBV20-1, the J call TRBJ2-7; D assignment may be TRBD1 or TRBD2 (5 bases each). The CDR3 consists of 14 residues. Per the germline V gene, CDR1 is DFQATT and CDR2 is SNEGSKA (reference sequence). Trimming removed 5 bases from V and 3 bases from J, with 17 bases in between. The CDR3 loop is CSALRGAPLYEQYF. The CDR3 DNA sequence: TGCAGTGCTCTGAGAGGGGCCCCTCTCTACGAGCAGTACTTC.

This clonotype appeared a single time. The chain employs TRBV5-1 and TRBJ1-4; no firm D call. The length of the CDR3 is 15 residues. Germline CDR1 reads SGHRS; CDR2 reads YFSETQ. Trimming removed 0 bases at V and 3 bases at J, with 9 bases between. The CDR3 DNA sequence: TGCGCCAGCAGCTTGGAGGGAAACCCTAATGAAAAACTGTTTTTT. Protein product: CASSLEGNPNEKLFF.

V is TRBV6-6 and J is TRBJ2-1, with TRBD2 matching 12 bases. Germline CDR1 reads MNHNY; CDR2 reads SVGAGI (reference sequence). J gave up 7 bases and V 5 bases, and 12 bases lay outside the gene matches. The CDR3 has 17 residues. The CDR3 reads CASSRGLAGSGANEQFF. CDR3 in DNA: TGTGCCAGCAGTCGTGGACTAGCGGGATCCGGCGCGAATGAGCAGTTCTTC.

The chain uses TRBV20-1 and TRBJ1-6, with D unclear. The germline V and J ends were trimmed by 5 bases and 5 bases, with 10 bases remaining between them. The germline V gene encodes CDR1 DFQATT and CDR2 SNEGSKA (reference sequence). This CDR3 comprises 13 residues. Written as DNA, the CDR3 is TGCAGTGCTGGACCCCGCAATAATTCACCCCTCCACTTT. It codes for CSAGPRNNSPLHF.

This clonotype has a single count. The junction departs from the called germline gene at one end, perhaps through a read error. This sequence joins TRBV27 and TRBJ2-1, with D possibly being TRBD2 (6 bases). This CDR3 has 15 residues. Looked up from germline, CDR1 is MNHEY and CDR2 is SMNVEV (reference sequence). The CDR3 region is CAGRISGEGYNEQFF. CDR3 DNA sequence: TGTGCCGGCAGGATATCGGGAGAGGGCTACAATGAGCAGTTCTTC.

The V gene is TRBV9, the J gene TRBJ2-2; 8 bases are a match to TRBD2. The germline CDR1 and CDR2 sequences are SGDLS and YYNGEE. The J segment lost 3 bases and the V segment lost 7 bases, leaving 11 bases of the junction unmatched. There are 16 residues in the CDR3. The CDR3 bases are TGTGCCAGCCGCCCGGGGGGGCGAAGGGACACCGGGGAGCTGTTTTTT. Protein sequence: CASRPGGRRDTGELFF.